The source of this T cell receptor beta chain is a study of tissue T cells after allogeneic stem cell transplantation. Study-level findings and limits: Few T cell clones were shared across patients, but motif clusters showed tissue-specific shared signatures. Anatomically similar tissues had similar TCR repertoires within each patient. Tissue-detected TCR repertoire was only partly captured by blood and spleen T cells.

Time point indicated: mouse harvest day 7 after allogeneic transplant. Each mouse received 10^7 T-cell-depleted marrow cells plus 10^6 splenic CD5+ T cells by tail vein. B6 (H2b) cells into BALB/c (H2d) mice; tissues taken at day 7 or 14. On this clone itself: What it binds is unknown. Here the gene names and germline are mouse. The CDR3 end lies 1 residue beyond the end of the read and is filled in from the germline J gene.

Using immunoSEQ multiplex PCR, the repertoire was profiled, and TCRdb retains in-frame clones only, with some absent. Altogether several thousand clones are present, 40% to 60% being singletons, with the ten largest covering roughly 4%. Germline CDR1 and CDR2: LGHNA and YNLKQL (reference sequence). V trimming: 4 bases; J trimming: 0 bases; junction bases outside the gene matches: 2. The CDR3 totals 15 residues. The specimen sequenced was gut tissue. The origin of this receptor is a female BALB/c mouse given C57BL/6 T cells with graft-versus-host disease after an allogeneic hematopoietic cell transplant. The chain employs TRBV5 and TRBJ1-4; 7 positions match TRBD1. The CDR3: CASSRDRFSNERLFF. CDR3 DNA, as far as it was read: TGTGCCAGCAGCCGGGACAGATTTTCCAACGAAAGATTATTT.